The clone carrying this T cell receptor (beta chain) was detected only a few times. This record comes from a study of T-cell reconstitution after alpha-beta-depleted transplantation in children. Researchers prepared the TCRbeta library using unique molecular identifiers, the study reports. TCRdb called the PCR reads again in MiXCR, with one record for every CDR3 protein. This sample yields some 600,000 distinct CDR3 sequences, of which roughly 17% are seen a single time; about 1.1% belongs to the top ten. The CDR3 totals 12 residues. Per germline, CDR1 GTSNPN and CDR2 SVGIG (reference sequence). The V gene lost 2 bases and the J gene lost 6 bases, with 11 bases spanning the gap.

Sequencing used PBMCs from the stem cell graft donor, obtained from the stem cell graft. The source is a human donor who donated a stem cell graft to a child with acute myeloid leukemia. The rearrangement joins TRBV30 to TRBJ2-7; TRBD2 is a possible D gene (6 bases). The CDR3 DNA sequence: TGTGCCTGGAGTCCATTCGGGGGCGAGCAGTACTTC. This codes for CAWSPFGGEQYF.